One and the same sample provided the 27 T cell receptor beta chains below, sequenced in a study of blood T cell repertoires in COVID-19 (dated by TCRdb to the early 2020s). The library came from the immunoSEQ multiplex PCR assay. Imported from immuneACCESS, the table was reduced by TCRdb to in-frame sequences with V and J called. These copies leave out some clones; in studies compared against another copy, an unresolved V gene accounts for under half, and the cause of the remainder is not known. Within this sample are a few hundred thousand clones, with approximately 80% of them counted one time only. Around 1.1% of the sample goes to the ten largest clones. Sequencing was done on a sample of peripheral blood. The receptor source for this set is a human donor with acute or convalescent COVID-19. The donor label of this sample is uncertain.

The V gene is TRBV11-1, the J gene TRBJ2-1, with 8 positions matching TRBD2. Unmatched junction bases numbered 11, after V lost 2 bases and J lost 8 bases. Germline CDR1 and CDR2: SGHAT and FQDESV (reference sequence). CDR3 length equals 16 residues. Written as DNA, the CDR3 is TGTGCCAGCAGCTTAAGGCTAGCTGGCGGGGGGTATGAGCAGTTCTTC. The encoded protein is CASSLRLAGGGYEQFF.

The rearrangement links TRBV28 to TRBJ1-5; D may be TRBD1 (5 bases). With 7 bases removed from V and 3 bases from J, the gap between germline ends came to 19 bases. Germline V gene sequence: CDR1 MDHEN, CDR2 SYDVKM. The CDR3 covers 16 residues. The CDR3 bases are TGTGCCAGCACCACTGGGGGGTTTGGGACCAATCAGCCCCAGCATTTT. Residues: CASTTGGFGTNQPQHF.

Worth noting for this clone: Other DNA sequences in the sample encode the same CDR3. The chain couples TRBV18 to TRBJ1-1, with TRBD1 identical over 11 bases. This CDR3 spans 17 amino acids. From germline, CDR1 is KGHSH and CDR2 LQKENI. The V and J ends lost 2 bases and 1 base, in that order; junction bases with no gene match: 6. CDR3 residues: CASSPRRTGGSNTEAFF. For the CDR3, the DNA is TGTGCCAGCTCACCAAGGCGGACAGGGGGCTCGAACACTGAAGCTTTCTTT.

The CDR3 is CASSSSVVSYEQYF. The CDR3 DNA sequence: TGTGCCAGCTCATCCTCAGTTGTCTCCTACGAGCAGTACTTC. The J gene is TRBJ2-7, the V gene TRBV18; D gene ambiguous. Germline V gene lookup returns CDR1 KGHSH and CDR2 LQKENI. This CDR3 has 14 residues. The ends were cut back, 5 bases at V and 0 bases at J, with 11 bases in the middle.

The J gene is TRBJ2-7, the V gene TRBV21-1; the listed D gene, TRBD2, was not tested against the DNA. TRBV21-1 is flagged as a pseudogene. The CDR3 extends over 17 amino acids. CDR3 in amino acids: CASSRLPGLAGPYEQYF. The CDR3 DNA follows: TGTGCCAGCAGCCGTCTACCGGGACTAGCGGGACCGTACGAGCAGTACTTC.

This clone has only one observation. This chain joins TRBV5-5 and TRBJ1-1; D perhaps matches TRBD1 (6 bases). V was shortened by 6 bases and J by 5 bases, with 8 bases between the two germline ends. CDR3 size: 11 residues. Germline CDR1 is SGHKS and CDR2 is YYEKEE (reference sequence). The CDR3 DNA reads as TGTGCCAGCACAGGGGTTACTGAAGCTTTCTTT. It yields the protein CASTGVTEAFF.

This clone was detected once. The V and J genes are TRBV13 and TRBJ2-7, with a tentative D call TRBD2 (6 bases). Deletions cut 5 bases from V and 7 bases from J, with 24 bases between. The germline V gene has CDR1 PRHDT and CDR2 FYEKMQ (reference sequence). The CDR3 sequence is 16 residues long. CDR3 amino acids: CASSGPGEAKVREQYF. CDR3 sequence (DNA): TGTGCCAGCAGCGGCCCCGGGGAGGCAAAGGTGCGTGAGCAGTACTTC.

The chain carries TRBV29-1 and TRBJ1-1, with TRBD1 identical over 12 bases. Trimming removed 4 bases from V and 0 bases from J; junction bases left unmatched: 9. CDR3 size: 17 residues. CDR1 is SQVTM, CDR2 ANQGSEA, per germline. In DNA, the CDR3 is TGCAGCGTTGTGGGGAACCGGGACAGGGGGCTGAACACTGAAGCTTTCTTT. Translating gives CSVVGNRDRGLNTEAFF.

V and J are TRBV6-5 and TRBJ1-6; 7 bases match TRBD1. This CDR3 comprises 15 residues. Germline CDR1 MNHEY, CDR2 SVGAGI. The ends lost 0 bases at V and 7 bases at J; junction bases unmatched: 3. CDR3 residues: CASSYSKQGNSPLHF. As DNA, the CDR3 is TGTGCCAGCAGTTACTCGAAACAGGGGAATTCACCCCTCCACTTT.

The V and J genes are TRBV2 and TRBJ1-1; 10 bases align to TRBD1. V shed 4 bases and J 5 bases; nucleotides not matched to a gene: 4. Germline CDR1 is SNHLY and CDR2 is FYNNEI. CDR3 length equals 14 residues. The CDR3 here is CASSVDRGRTEAFF. The DNA for the CDR3 is TGTGCCAGCAGTGTTGACAGGGGGCGAACTGAAGCTTTCTTT.

The rearrangement links TRBV19 to TRBJ2-1; 11 bases map to TRBD2. Trimming at V came to 5 bases and at J to 7 bases, leaving 7 bases not matched to a gene. The CDR3 length is 15 residues. From germline, CDR1 is LNHDA and CDR2 SQIVND (reference sequence). CDR3 protein: CASSPLAGGWNEQFF. The CDR3, as DNA: TGTGCCAGTAGTCCCCTAGCGGGAGGATGGAATGAGCAGTTCTTC.

The V gene is TRBV6-1, the J gene TRBJ1-2; a weak D match, TRBD1 (6 bases). The CDR3 consists of 16 residues. CDR1 MNHNS and CDR2 SASEGT come from the germline V gene. Trimming took off 0 bases at V and 4 bases at J, with 15 bases between the two ends. The chain's CDR3 is CASSEAFDTGTYGYTF. The CDR3 nucleotides read TGTGCCAGCAGTGAAGCTTTTGATACAGGGACCTATGGCTACACCTTC.

CDR3 region: CASSLQGSTEAFF. CDR3 sequence (DNA): TGTGCCAGTTCTCTACAGGGTAGCACTGAAGCTTTCTTT. The J gene is TRBJ1-1, the V gene TRBV7-2, with D possibly TRBD1 on 6 matching bases. Germline CDR1 is SGHTA and CDR2 is FQGNSA. Between the trimmed V and J ends, which lost 9 bases and 4 bases, there was a span of 15 bases. There are 13 residues in the CDR3. The variable domain in full, with the rest retrieved from reference TRBV7-2 and TRBJ1-1, is GAGVSQSPSNKVTEKGKDVELRCDPISGHTALYWYRQSLGQGLEFLIYFQGNSAPDKSGLPSDRFSAERTGGSVSTLTIQRTQQEDSAVYLCASSLQGSTEAFFGQGTRLTVV.

The chain carries TRBV7-9 and TRBJ1-5; 9 bases are a match to TRBD1. With 6 bases clipped from V and 1 base from J, the junction kept 4 bases outside the gene matches. Germline assignment: CDR1 SEHNR and CDR2 FQNEAQ (reference sequence). CDR3 size: 15 residues. The CDR3 nucleotides read TGTGCCAGCAGTCGTGGACAGGGGAGCAATCAGCCCCAGCATTTT. This sequence encodes CASSRGQGSNQPQHF.

The rearrangement joins TRBV29-1 to TRBJ1-1; D is possibly TRBD1 (5 bases). Germline CDR1 SQVTM, CDR2 ANQGSEA. Trimming stripped 4 bases from V and 5 bases from J, with 14 bases between. The CDR3 covers 13 residues. The CDR3 bases are TGCAGCGTTGGTCGGTCGGGGGGGACTGAAGCTTTCTTT. It yields the protein CSVGRSGGTEAFF.

The genes are TRBV10-3 and TRBJ2-3; 7 bases fit TRBD2. CDR3 length: 15 amino acids. Trimming cost V 8 bases and J 11 bases; bases outside gene matches: 19. CDR1 and CDR2 (germline): ENHRY, SYGVKD. CDR3 DNA sequence: TGTGCCATCCATACAGCGGGGCAGCCAAACCCAATGCAGTATTTT. Its translation: CAIHTAGQPNPMQYF.

The chain has TRBV5-1 and TRBJ1-1; 9 positions agree with TRBD1. The CDR3 totals 16 residues. Germline CDR1 reads SGHRS; CDR2 reads YFSETQ. The V segment lost 3 bases and the J segment 3 bases; nucleotides outside the gene matches: 9. The CDR3 DNA reads as TGCGCCAGCAGCTGGACATTAACAGGGGGCGACACTGAAGCTTTCTTT. Translation: CASSWTLTGGDTEAFF.

The chain has TRBV29-1 and TRBJ1-1; D may be TRBD1 (5 bases). This CDR3 comprises 10 residues. Germline CDR1 is SQVTM and CDR2 is ANQGSEA. Trimming removed 5 bases at V and 8 bases at J, with 9 bases between. The CDR3 DNA reads as TGCAGCGTTTGGACACTCGAAGCTTTCTTT. Its protein product is CSVWTLEAFF.

The rearrangement joins TRBV6-5 to TRBJ1-2, with 9 bases identical to TRBD1. The V gene end was trimmed by 9 bases and the J gene end by 3 bases; junction bases not matched to a gene: 5. Germline CDR1 and CDR2: MNHEY and SVGAGI. This CDR3 has 13 amino acids. The CDR3 DNA sequence: TGTGCCAGTTCCCGGGACAGGGACTATGGCTACACCTTC. Protein product: CASSRDRDYGYTF.

The chain has TRBV28 and TRBJ2-7; a weak D match, TRBD1 (6 bases). The length of the CDR3 is 15 residues. Trimming pared 6 bases from V and 0 bases from J, leaving 15 bases between. CDR1 is MDHEN and CDR2 is SYDVKM in the germline V gene. The CDR3 bases are TGTGCCAGCAGACCCCGTACAGGGAGCTCCTACGAGCAGTACTTC. The encoded protein is CASRPRTGSSYEQYF.

With regard to this clone: One junction end disagrees with the germline gene, perhaps due to a read error. This rearrangement joins TRBV5-6 to TRBJ1-6; D is perhaps TRBD1 (6 bases). The CDR3 runs 16 residues. Looked up from germline, CDR1 is SGHDT and CDR2 is YYEEEE. CDR3 sequence (DNA): TGTGCCAGCAGCTCCTACAGGGAATCGTATACTTCACCCCTCCACTTT. This sequence encodes CASSSYRESYTSPLHF. Based on the CDR3 plus reference TRBV5-6 and TRBJ1-6, the full variable domain is DAGVTQSPTHLIKTRGQQVTLRCSPKSGHDTVSWYQQALGQGPQFIFQYYEEEERQRGNFPDRFSGHQFPNYSSELNVNALLLGDSALYLCASSSYRESYTSPLHFGNGTRLTVT.

This chain links TRBV4-1 with TRBJ2-1; 7 bases align to TRBD1. The ends lost 2 bases at V and 5 bases at J; junction bases unmatched: 6. CDR1 and CDR2 (germline): MGHRA, YSYEKL. This CDR3 has 15 amino acids. The CDR3 sequence: CASSQPRDSNNEQFF. As DNA, the CDR3 is TGCGCCAGCAGCCAACCCCGGGACAGTAACAATGAGCAGTTCTTC.

The V call is TRBV3-1 (or the pseudogene TRBV3-2), the J call TRBJ1-5, with 9 bases that match TRBD1. CDR3 length: 18 amino acids. The V segment lost 1 base and the J segment 4 bases; nucleotides outside the gene matches: 11. Germline V gene data show CDR1 as LGHDT and CDR2 as YNNKEL (reference sequence). As DNA, the CDR3 is TGTGCCAGCAGCCAAGGAGGGGTAAGACAGGGGGGTAATCAGCCCCAGCATTTT. As protein: CASSQGGVRQGGNQPQHF.

The V and J genes are TRBV28 and TRBJ1-2, with D maybe TRBD1 (5 bases). The V gene's germline CDR1 is MDHEN and CDR2 SYDVKM. The CDR3 runs to 13 residues. The germline V and J ends were trimmed by 4 bases and 2 bases, with 8 bases remaining between them. DNA of the CDR3: TGTGCCAGCAGTTCTAGGGGAAACTATGGCTACACCTTC. It encodes CASSSRGNYGYTF.

V gene TRBV3-1 (or the pseudogene TRBV3-2) combines with J gene TRBJ1-1; tentative D call: TRBD1 (5 bases). This CDR3 spans 15 amino acids. Germline V lookup: CDR1 LGHDT, CDR2 YNNKEL (reference sequence). Trimming left V 4 bases short and J 2 bases short, with 14 bases between. In DNA form, the CDR3 reads TGTGCCAGCAGCCTTCGACAGCTAAAAAACACTGAAGCTTTCTTT. Translated, it gives CASSLRQLKNTEAFF.

This chain connects TRBV7-9 to TRBJ1-1, with 8 bases lining up with TRBD1. Trimming took 4 bases from V and 3 from J; bases not matched to a gene: 4. The CDR3 runs to 14 residues. Germline V gene lookup returns CDR1 SEHNR and CDR2 FQNEAQ (reference sequence). CDR3 protein: CASSSRQGYTEAFF. The CDR3 DNA reads TGTGCCAGCAGCTCGAGACAGGGGTACACTGAAGCTTTCTTT.

CDR3 sequence reads: CASSQGRYEQYF. Written as DNA, the CDR3 is TGTGCCAGCAGCCAGGGGCGCTACGAGCAGTACTTC. This rearrangement joins TRBV6-6 to TRBJ2-7; perhaps TRBD1 as D (6 bases). The CDR3 loop spans 12 amino acids. CDR1 and CDR2 from the germline V gene are MNHNY and SVGAGI (reference sequence). Between the trimmed V and J ends, which lost 6 bases and 3 bases, there was a span of 9 bases.